The 9 T cell receptor beta chains presented below share a single source sample, sequenced in a study of shared clonotypes between healthy human individuals. Produced via immunoSEQ multiplex PCR; TCRdb's table is partial and in-frame only. Seen here are millions of clones, 90% to 95% observed once, and the top ten hold over 0.12%. Material for sequencing was naive CD4+ T cells sorted from blood. Subset noted: CD45RA+ positively selected. Receptors were obtained from a man between 18 and 35 years old in good health.

V and J are TRBV27 and TRBJ2-3; D is uncertain. Trimming cost V 1 base and J 6 bases, with 14 bases left between them. Germline CDR1 and CDR2: MNHEY and SMNVEV (reference sequence). This CDR3 is built from 15 residues. CDR3 region: CASSLLGDVVDTQYF. CDR3 bases: TGTGCCAGCAGTTTATTAGGCGACGTTGTGGATACGCAGTATTTT.

V and J are TRBV6-5 and TRBJ2-7, with D possibly being TRBD1 (6 bases). Germline CDR1 and CDR2: MNHEY and SVGAGI. V was pared by 6 bases and J by 3 bases, with 12 bases between. CDR3 length: 13 residues. CDR3 DNA: TGTGCCAGCAGGGCAGGGGCTAACTACGAGCAGTACTTC. Its protein is CASRAGANYEQYF.

The gene calls are TRBV30 and TRBJ2-2; 8 nucleotides align to TRBD1. J lost 1 base, V lost 8 bases, and 6 bases had no gene match. This CDR3 region has 14 residues. CDR1 GTSNPN and CDR2 SVGIG come from the germline V gene (reference sequence). The CDR3 DNA reads as TGTGCCCGAAAAGGACAGGGGAACACCGGGGAGCTGTTTTTT. Amino acids: CARKGQGNTGELFF.

The chain combines TRBV6-1 with TRBJ1-5; 7 bases agree with TRBD1. The V gene end was trimmed by 4 bases and the J gene end by 2 bases; junction bases not matched to a gene: 5. Per the germline V gene, CDR1 is MNHNS and CDR2 is SASEGT. This CDR3 spans 15 amino acids. CDR3 nucleotides: TGTGCCAGCAGTGGAGCCACAGGGGGCAATCAGCCCCAGCATTTT. It specifies CASSGATGGNQPQHF.

The chain carries TRBV18 and TRBJ1-2, with 7 positions matching TRBD1. V lost 3 bases to trimming and J lost 7 bases; unmatched junction nucleotides: 8. This CDR3 has 14 residues. Germline loops: CDR1 KGHSH, CDR2 LQKENI. CDR3 sequence: CASSPGQALSGYTF. As DNA, the CDR3 is TGTGCCAGCTCACCCGGACAGGCTCTGAGTGGCTACACCTTC.

The table lists this clone with a few counts. The V gene is TRBV28, the J gene TRBJ1-5; D is uncertain. The CDR3 extends over 12 amino acids. Germline V CDR1 and CDR2: MDHEN, SYDVKM. With 9 bases removed from V and 6 bases from J, the gap between germline ends came to 12 bases. CDR3 region: CASRTGSQPQHF. The CDR3, as DNA: TGTGCCAGTCGGACGGGGAGTCAGCCCCAGCATTTT.

The chain is built from TRBV30 and TRBJ2-2; no definite D call. The V and J ends lost 2 bases and 6 bases respectively, with 4 bases between them. The length of the CDR3 is 11 residues. Germline V gives CDR1 GTSNPN, CDR2 SVGIG (reference sequence). The CDR3, as DNA: TGTGCCTGGAGTATCGCCGGGGAGCTGTTTTTT. This codes for CAWSIAGELFF.

CDR3 sequence: CASSLGGTGGDTEAFF. As DNA, the CDR3 is TGTGCCAGCAGTTTAGGGGGGACAGGTGGGGATACTGAAGCTTTCTTT. This rearrangement joins TRBV28 to TRBJ1-1; 8 positions agree with TRBD1. This CDR3 region has 16 residues. Germline trimming cut 2 bases from V and 5 bases from J; bases unmatched to any gene: 10. Per the germline V gene, CDR1 is MDHEN and CDR2 is SYDVKM.

The chain employs TRBV10-3 and TRBJ2-5; 10 nucleotides align to TRBD2. Germline V gene sequence: CDR1 ENHRY, CDR2 SYGVKD. The CDR3 totals 16 residues. V gave up 3 bases and J gave up 5 bases; unmatched junction bases: 9. The CDR3 region has the DNA TGTGCCATCAGTGACCAAGCGGGGGGGCCGAAGGAGACCCAGTACTTC. As protein: CAISDQAGGPKETQYF.